These 30 T cell receptor beta chains came from one sample sequenced in a study of blood T cells in healthy people across ages. A J-beta primer mix and a sample-barcoded 5' primer were used in a second PCR of roughly 7 to 12 cycles. One entry per CDR3 protein, called by TCRdb with MiXCR from the 5' RACE reads. The sample yields about 1 million distinct CDR3 sequences, 40% to 45% seen once. Sequenced input: blood. The receptors come from a woman aged 60-75 years in good health.

V is TRBV14 and J is TRBJ1-5; possible D gene TRBD1, 5 bases. From germline, CDR1 is SGHDN and CDR2 FVKESK. The CDR3 consists of 13 residues. Trimming shortened V by 3 bases and J by 5 bases, and 8 bases separated the two germline ends. The DNA of the CDR3 is TGTGCCAGCAGCCAGGGACTAGATCAGCCCCAGCATTTT. This codes for CASSQGLDQPQHF.

The chain's CDR3 is CASSTIPGTGGFVNQPQHF. Written as DNA, the CDR3 is TGTGCCAGCAGCACCATTCCCGGGACAGGGGGCTTCGTCAATCAGCCCCAGCATTTT. The chain is built from TRBV7-9 and TRBJ1-5; TRBD1 agrees at 12 bases. The CDR3 spans 19 residues. Germline lookup yields CDR1 SEHNR and CDR2 FQNEAQ (reference sequence). The V gene end was trimmed by 5 bases and the J gene end by 3 bases; junction bases not matched to a gene: 14. The full variable domain, in which reference TRBV7-9 and TRBJ1-5 provide the parts outside the CDR3, is DTGVSQNPRHKITKRGQNVTFRCDPISEHNRLYWYRQTLGQGPEFLTYFQNEAQLEKSRLLSDRFSAERPKGSFSTLEIQRTEQGDSAMYLCASSTIPGTGGFVNQPQHFGDGTRLSIL.

This chain connects TRBV12-3 or TRBV12-4 to TRBJ2-7, with D possibly matching TRBD2 (6 bases). This CDR3 has 14 amino acids. Trimming stripped 6 bases from V and 0 bases from J, with 12 bases between. The CDR3 is CASSYGSTSYEQYF. The CDR3 coding sequence is TGTGCCAGCAGCTACGGGAGTACCTCCTACGAGCAGTACTTC.

The V and J genes are TRBV7-2 and TRBJ2-7, with D hard to call. The CDR3 length is 13 residues. V lost 2 bases and J lost 3, with 8 bases in between. Germline V gene sequence: CDR1 SGHTA, CDR2 FQGNSA. For the CDR3, the DNA is TGTGCCAGCAGCTTACTCAGCAACTACGAGCAGTACTTC. Its protein is CASSLLSNYEQYF. Based on the CDR3 plus reference TRBV7-2 and TRBJ2-7, the full variable domain is GAGVSQSPSNKVTEKGKDVELRCDPISGHTALYWYRQSLGQGLEFLIYFQGNSAPDKSGLPSDRFSAERTGGSVSTLTIQRTQQEDSAVYLCASSLLSNYEQYFGPGTRLTVT.

The rearrangement joins TRBV11-2 to TRBJ2-7, with 7 bases matching TRBD2. TRBJ2-5 matches the DNA end more closely, so the J call is doubtful. The CDR3 contains 13 residues. Germline V gene lookup returns CDR1 SGHAT and CDR2 FQNNGV. The chain's CDR3 is CASSHGTKETQYF. In DNA, the CDR3 is TGTGCCAGCAGCCACGGGACTAAAGAGACCCAGTACTTC.

This sequence joins TRBV20-1 and TRBJ2-1; the D gene is possibly TRBD2 (5 bases). The CDR3 has 16 amino acids. The V end lost 2 bases, the J end lost 6 bases, and 20 bases lay between the germline ends. From germline, CDR1 is DFQATT and CDR2 SNEGSKA (reference sequence). CDR3 DNA sequence: TGCAGTGCTAGACCTACCCGCCCCCTGGGAGTCAATGAGCAGTTCTTC. Residues: CSARPTRPLGVNEQFF.

CDR3 DNA: TGCGCCAGCAAACAGACCGGCTACACTAACTATGGCTACACCTTC. Translation: CASKQTGYTNYGYTF. The chain links TRBV5-1 to TRBJ1-2; D ambiguous. CDR1 and CDR2 (germline): SGHRS, YFSETQ. The CDR3 has 15 residues. Trimming shortened V by 6 bases and J by 0 bases, and 15 bases separated the two germline ends.

There are a few counts of this clonotype. The chain links TRBV6-5 to TRBJ2-3; the match to TRBD2 covers 7 bases. The CDR3 is 15 amino acids. Per germline, CDR1 MNHEY and CDR2 SVGAGI. After removal of 5 bases from V and 1 base from J, the junction contained 6 bases not matched to a gene. Here the CDR3 reads CASSLLAGRTDTQYF. The CDR3 DNA reads as TGTGCCAGCAGTCTCTTAGCGGGTCGCACAGATACGCAGTATTTT.

This rearrangement joins TRBV11-1 to TRBJ2-7, with D possibly matching TRBD2 (7 bases). V lost 4 bases and J 0 bases, leaving 13 bases between the germline ends. The CDR3 consists of 15 residues. Looked up from germline, CDR1 is SGHAT and CDR2 is FQDESV (reference sequence). CDR3 bases: TGTGCCAGCAGCTCCAGGGGCGGGAGCTCCTACGAGCAGTACTTC. It yields the protein CASSSRGGSSYEQYF.

CDR3 sequence reads: CASSQDGGYTDTQYF. For the CDR3, the DNA is TGTGCCAGCAGCCAAGATGGGGGTTACACAGATACGCAGTATTTT. J is TRBJ2-3 and V is TRBV3-1, with D perhaps TRBD1 or TRBD2 (5 bases each). CDR3 length equals 15 residues. Trimming stripped 0 bases from V and 2 bases from J, with 9 bases between. Germline CDR1 and CDR2: LGHDT and YNNKEL (reference sequence).

The chain combines TRBV10-2 with TRBJ2-6, with D uncertain. This CDR3 spans 16 amino acids. V dropped 2 bases and J dropped 1 base, with 9 bases sitting between them. Looked up from germline, CDR1 is WSHSY and CDR2 is SAAADI. The CDR3 reads CASSEDLTSGANVLTF. The CDR3 nucleotides read TGCGCCAGCAGTGAGGACTTGACTTCTGGGGCCAACGTCCTGACTTTC.

This clonotype was found a few times. The rearrangement links TRBV20-1 to TRBJ2-5; D not resolved. V was trimmed by 5 bases and J by 2 bases, leaving 12 bases between them. This CDR3 has 13 residues. The germline CDR1 and CDR2 sequences are DFQATT and SNEGSKA (reference sequence). The CDR3 protein is CSAPTWRQETQYF. The DNA of the CDR3 is TGCAGTGCTCCGACTTGGCGGCAAGAGACCCAGTACTTC.

V usage is TRBV20-1 and J usage is TRBJ2-5; 14 nucleotides line up with TRBD2. This CDR3 comprises 17 residues. Germline CDR1 reads DFQATT; CDR2 reads SNEGSKA (reference sequence). The trim removed 7 bases at V and 11 bases at J, leaving 21 bases unmatched. The CDR3: CSVLTSGRGWVGNEQYF. The DNA of the CDR3 is TGCAGTGTCCTGACTAGCGGGAGGGGGTGGGTTGGCAATGAGCAGTACTTC.

Comments on this clonotype: Germline and junction disagree at one end, which may indicate a read error. The gene calls are TRBV18 and TRBJ2-5; 7 bases align to TRBD2. The CDR3 loop spans 16 amino acids. Germline-derived CDR1 and CDR2 are KGHSH and LQKENI. CDR3 nucleotides: TGTGCCGGCTCGCCGTCAATAGCGGGTATTGGAGAGACCCAGTACTTC. Amino acid sequence: CAGSPSIAGIGETQYF.

This chain connects TRBV20-1 to TRBJ2-3; possible D gene TRBD2, 6 bases. The ends were cut back, 2 bases at V and 0 bases at J, with 12 bases in the middle. The CDR3 loop spans 15 amino acids. Germline-derived CDR1 and CDR2 are DFQATT and SNEGSKA (reference sequence). The CDR3 region has the DNA TGCAGTGCTAGATTTAGCGGAGAGAGCACAGATACGCAGTATTTT. It encodes CSARFSGESTDTQYF.

The CDR3, as DNA: TGTGCCAGCAGCTTTTGGGACAGGGATGCCTATGGCTATGGCTACACCTTC. It yields the protein CASSFWDRDAYGYGYTF. This chain joins TRBV11-2 and TRBJ1-2; TRBD1 matches 9 bases. Germline V gene lookup returns CDR1 SGHAT and CDR2 FQNNGV. The CDR3 spans 17 residues. V shed 3 bases, J shed 4 bases, and the junction held 12 bases outside the gene matches. Combining the CDR3 with reference TRBV11-2 and TRBJ1-2 gives the whole variable domain EAGVAQSPRYKIIEKRQSVAFWCNPISGHATLYWYQQILGQGPKLLIQFQNNGVVDDSQLPKDRFSAERLKGVDSTLKIQPAKLEDSAVYLCASSFWDRDAYGYGYTFGSGTRLTVV.

J is TRBJ2-1 and V is TRBV12-3 or TRBV12-4; TRBD2 is a possible D gene (6 bases). The CDR3 runs 12 residues. V was clipped by 2 bases and J by 10 bases, with 9 bases between them. CDR3 DNA sequence: TGTGCCAGCAGTTTATCGGGGGAGGAGCAGTTCTTC. Translating gives CASSLSGEEQFF.

This clonotype was seen a few times. The rearrangement joins TRBV5-6 to TRBJ2-4, with a possible D match to TRBD2 (5 bases). V was cut by 3 bases and J by 5 bases, with 12 bases left in between. CDR1 SGHDT and CDR2 YYEEEE come from the germline V gene. The CDR3 totals 14 residues. Written as DNA, the CDR3 is TGTGCCAGCAGCTCCACTAGTTCCCAAAACATTCAGTACTTC. As protein: CASSSTSSQNIQYF.

This chain links TRBV11-2 with TRBJ2-1; D unresolved. Germline V lookup: CDR1 SGHAT, CDR2 FQNNGV. V lost 1 base and J 14 bases, leaving 9 bases between the germline ends. CDR3 size: 11 residues. CDR3 region: CASSLGVWEFF. In nucleotides, the CDR3 is TGTGCCAGCAGCTTAGGGGTTTGGGAGTTCTTC.

The chain has TRBV2 and TRBJ1-6; D not resolved. V was cut by 5 bases and J by 9 bases, with 11 bases left in between. This CDR3 region has 13 residues. Germline lookup yields CDR1 SNHLY and CDR2 FYNNEI. The CDR3: CASSRNYISPLHF. The CDR3 coding sequence is TGTGCCAGCAGTCGAAACTACATTTCACCCCTCCACTTT. The full variable domain, its missing parts supplied by reference TRBV2 and TRBJ1-6, is EPEVTQTPSHQVTQMGQEVILRCVPISNHLYFYWYRQILGQKVEFLVSFYNNEISEKSEIFDDQFSVERPDGSNFTLKIRSTKLEDSAMYFCASSRNYISPLHFGNGTRLTVT.

V usage is TRBV5-1 and J usage is TRBJ2-1; TRBD2 agrees at 9 bases. The CDR3 spans 18 residues. The ends lost 3 bases at V and 3 bases at J; junction bases unmatched: 13. Germline-derived CDR1 and CDR2 are SGHRS and YFSETQ. The chain's CDR3 is CASSSPGLAGDYYNEQFF. The DNA for the CDR3 is TGCGCCAGCAGCTCCCCGGGACTAGCCGGAGATTACTACAATGAGCAGTTCTTC.

The CDR3 nucleotides are TGTGCCAGCAGCTTGGCCAACCTACAGGGGGCTAACAATGAGCAGTTCTTC. Amino acid sequence: CASSLANLQGANNEQFF. This chain uses TRBV7-6 with TRBJ2-1; TRBD1 aligns across 9 bases. Germline loops: CDR1 SGHVS, CDR2 FNYEAQ. The CDR3 runs 17 residues. V shed 3 bases and J 5 bases; nucleotides not matched to a gene: 11.

This clonotype was seen just once. The chain combines TRBV24-1 with TRBJ2-1; maybe TRBD2 (6 bases). Germline loops: CDR1 KGHDR, CDR2 SFDVKD. This CDR3 contains 14 residues. V was shortened by 5 bases and J by 7 bases, with 14 bases between the two germline ends. The DNA of the CDR3 is TGTGCCACCAGTGGAGTGGAGGGCCATAATGAGCAGTTCTTC. It translates to CATSGVEGHNEQFF.

V usage is TRBV6-1 and J usage is TRBJ1-1, with a weak D call TRBD1 (6 bases). Trimming removed 0 bases from V and 10 bases from J, with 15 bases in between. The CDR3 length is 14 residues. Germline CDR1 is MNHNS and CDR2 is SASEGT. In DNA, the CDR3 is TGTGCCAGCAGTGAAGCTGGAACAGGGCTGAGAGCTTTCTTT. Its translation: CASSEAGTGLRAFF.

The chain recombines TRBV5-1 with TRBJ1-2; D uncertain. V was shortened by 5 bases and J by 7 bases, with 15 bases between the two germline ends. The V gene's germline CDR1 is SGHRS and CDR2 YFSETQ. The CDR3 runs 13 residues. This CDR3 is CASSYEGGRGYTF. The CDR3 nucleotides are TGCGCCAGCAGTTACGAGGGTGGCCGTGGCTACACCTTC.

The chain couples TRBV7-9 to TRBJ2-5; either TRBD1 or TRBD2 may fit D (5 bases each). Near its end, the DNA agrees better with TRBJ2-7, so the J call may be wrong. The germline gives CDR1 SEHNR, CDR2 FQNEAQ (reference sequence). This CDR3 has 15 residues. Here the CDR3 DNA reads TGTGCCAGCAGCCCCCCCGGGACGGTTCTGGGCGAGCAGTACTTC. This codes for CASSPPGTVLGEQYF.

The chain links TRBV2 to TRBJ2-1, with a possible D match to TRBD2 (5 bases). This CDR3 is built from 11 residues. With 6 bases removed from V and 9 bases from J, the gap between germline ends came to 9 bases. From germline, CDR1 is SNHLY and CDR2 FYNNEI. The CDR3 is CASRSSSEQFF. The CDR3 DNA reads as TGTGCCAGCAGGTCTAGCAGTGAGCAGTTCTTC.

The rearrangement joins TRBV5-1 to TRBJ2-7; D call uncertain. Germline CDR1 reads SGHRS; CDR2 reads YFSETQ. The CDR3 contains 15 residues. Between the trimmed V and J ends, which lost 5 bases and 1 base, there was a span of 16 bases. The CDR3 DNA reads as TGCGCCAGCAGGGAAAACGGCCTCGCTTCCTACGAGCAGTACTTC. Protein product: CASRENGLASYEQYF.

This clonotype was counted a few times. V usage is TRBV14 and J usage is TRBJ2-7; D is possibly TRBD1 (5 bases). This CDR3 comprises 14 residues. Trimming cost V 6 bases and J 0 bases, with 12 bases left between them. Germline-derived CDR1 and CDR2 are SGHDN and FVKESK. The CDR3 DNA reads as TGTGCCAGCAGTCATGACGACAGCTCCTACGAGCAGTACTTC. This sequence encodes CASSHDDSSYEQYF.

As for this clonotype: Compared with germline, one end of the junction differs, possibly owing to a read error. CDR3: CARSPRDYGYTF. The CDR3 DNA is TGTGCCCGCTCACCTCGGGACTATGGCTACACCTTC. The chain recombines TRBV18 with TRBJ1-2; D gene unclear. CDR1 and CDR2 (germline): KGHSH, LQKENI. The CDR3 has 12 amino acids.